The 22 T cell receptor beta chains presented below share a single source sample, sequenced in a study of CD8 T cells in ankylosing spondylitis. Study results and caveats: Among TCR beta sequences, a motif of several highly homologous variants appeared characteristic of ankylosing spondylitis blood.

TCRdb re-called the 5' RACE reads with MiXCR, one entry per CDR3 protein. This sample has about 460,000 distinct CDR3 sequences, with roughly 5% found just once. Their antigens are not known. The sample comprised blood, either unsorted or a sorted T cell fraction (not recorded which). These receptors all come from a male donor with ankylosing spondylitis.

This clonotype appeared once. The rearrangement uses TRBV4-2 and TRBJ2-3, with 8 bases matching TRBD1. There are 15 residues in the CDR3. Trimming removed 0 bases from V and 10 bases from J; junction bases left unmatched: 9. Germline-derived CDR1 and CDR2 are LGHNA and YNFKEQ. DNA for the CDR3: TGTGCCAGCAGCCAAGATCCCGACAGGGGTGAATCGCAGTATTTT. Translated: CASSQDPDRGESQYF.

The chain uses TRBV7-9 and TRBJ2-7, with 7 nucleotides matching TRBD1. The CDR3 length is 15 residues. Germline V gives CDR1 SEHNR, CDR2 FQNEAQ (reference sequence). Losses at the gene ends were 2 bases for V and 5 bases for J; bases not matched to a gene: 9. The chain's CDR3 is CASSLPRQGRNEQYF. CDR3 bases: TGTGCCAGCAGCTTACCCCGACAGGGTCGGAACGAGCAGTACTTC. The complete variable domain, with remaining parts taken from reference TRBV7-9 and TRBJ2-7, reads DTGVSQNPRHKITKRGQNVTFRCDPISEHNRLYWYRQTLGQGPEFLTYFQNEAQLEKSRLLSDRFSAERPKGSFSTLEIQRTEQGDSAMYLCASSLPRQGRNEQYFGPGTRLTVT.

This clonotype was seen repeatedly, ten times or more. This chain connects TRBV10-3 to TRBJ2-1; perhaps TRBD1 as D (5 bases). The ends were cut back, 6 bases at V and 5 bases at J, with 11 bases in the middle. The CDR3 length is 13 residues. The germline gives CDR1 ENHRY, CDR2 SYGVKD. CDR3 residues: CAIRQGTDNEQFF. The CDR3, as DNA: TGTGCCATCAGGCAGGGCACAGACAATGAGCAGTTCTTC.

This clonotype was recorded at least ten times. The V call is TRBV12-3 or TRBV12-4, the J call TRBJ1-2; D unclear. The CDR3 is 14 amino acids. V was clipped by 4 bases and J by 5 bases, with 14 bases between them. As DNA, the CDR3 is TGTGCCAGCAGTTGGATCAGGCAGGATTATGGCTACACCTTC. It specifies CASSWIRQDYGYTF.

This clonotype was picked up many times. Written as DNA, the CDR3 is TGTGCCAGCAGCACCCGACAGGGGATGAACACTGAAGCTTTCTTT. It yields the protein CASSTRQGMNTEAFF. The rearrangement links TRBV7-2 to TRBJ1-1; 8 bases fit TRBD1. This CDR3 is built from 15 residues. V trimming: 5 bases; J trimming: 0 bases; junction bases outside the gene matches: 5. Per germline, CDR1 SGHTA and CDR2 FQGNSA.

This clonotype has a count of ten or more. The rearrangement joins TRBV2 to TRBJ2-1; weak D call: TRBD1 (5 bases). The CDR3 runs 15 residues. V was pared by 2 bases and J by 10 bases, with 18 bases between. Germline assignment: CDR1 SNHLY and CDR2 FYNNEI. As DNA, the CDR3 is TGTGCCAGCAGTGAACGGGCCGATGGGGCGCGCGAGCAGTTCTTC. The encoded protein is CASSERADGAREQFF.

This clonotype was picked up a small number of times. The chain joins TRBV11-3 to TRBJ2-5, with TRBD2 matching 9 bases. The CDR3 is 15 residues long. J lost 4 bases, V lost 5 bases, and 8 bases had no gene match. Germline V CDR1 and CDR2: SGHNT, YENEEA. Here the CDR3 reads CASSVGVAGAETQYF. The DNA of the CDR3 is TGTGCCAGCAGCGTAGGGGTAGCGGGAGCAGAGACCCAGTACTTC. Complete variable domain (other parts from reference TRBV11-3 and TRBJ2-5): EAGVVQSPRYKIIEKKQPVAFWCNPISGHNTLYWYLQNLGQGPELLIRYENEEAVDDSQLPKDRFSAERLKGVDSTLKIQPAELGDSAVYLCASSVGVAGAETQYFGPGTRLLVL.

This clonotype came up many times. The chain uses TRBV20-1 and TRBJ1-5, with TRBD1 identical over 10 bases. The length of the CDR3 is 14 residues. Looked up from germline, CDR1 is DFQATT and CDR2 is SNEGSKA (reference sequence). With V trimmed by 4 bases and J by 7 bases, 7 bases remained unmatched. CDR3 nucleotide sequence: TGCAGTGCTAAACCGACAGGGGGCGGGCAGCCCCAGCATTTT. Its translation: CSAKPTGGGQPQHF.

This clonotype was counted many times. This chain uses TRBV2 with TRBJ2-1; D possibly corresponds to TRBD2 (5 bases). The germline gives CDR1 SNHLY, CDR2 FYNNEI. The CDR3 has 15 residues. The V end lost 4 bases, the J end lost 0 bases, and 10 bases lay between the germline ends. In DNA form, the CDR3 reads TGTGCCAGCAGTGTTTGGAGGAGCTCCTACAATGAGCAGTTCTTC. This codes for CASSVWRSSYNEQFF.

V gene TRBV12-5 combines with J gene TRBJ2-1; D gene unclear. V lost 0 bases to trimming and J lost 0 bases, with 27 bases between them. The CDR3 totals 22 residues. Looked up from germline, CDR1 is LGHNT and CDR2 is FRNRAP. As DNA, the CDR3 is TGTGCTAGTGGTTTGGTAGAGGTGTGGCAAAATCCCTACAGTTACTCCTACAATGAGCAGTTCTTC. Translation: CASGLVEVWQNPYSYSYNEQFF.

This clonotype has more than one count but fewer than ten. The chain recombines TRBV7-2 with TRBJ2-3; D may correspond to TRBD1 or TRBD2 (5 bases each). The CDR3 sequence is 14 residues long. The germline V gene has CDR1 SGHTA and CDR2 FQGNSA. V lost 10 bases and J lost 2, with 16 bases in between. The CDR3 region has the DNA TGTGCCACCAAGCTTCGGGACCTCACAGATACGCAGTATTTT. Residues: CATKLRDLTDTQYF.

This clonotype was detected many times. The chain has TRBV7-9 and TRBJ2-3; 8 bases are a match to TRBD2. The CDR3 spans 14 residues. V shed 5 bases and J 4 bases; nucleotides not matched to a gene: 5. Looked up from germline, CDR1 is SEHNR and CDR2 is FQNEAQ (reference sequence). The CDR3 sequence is CASSRLAGPDTQYF. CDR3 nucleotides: TGTGCCAGCAGCCGATTAGCGGGGCCAGATACGCAGTATTTT.

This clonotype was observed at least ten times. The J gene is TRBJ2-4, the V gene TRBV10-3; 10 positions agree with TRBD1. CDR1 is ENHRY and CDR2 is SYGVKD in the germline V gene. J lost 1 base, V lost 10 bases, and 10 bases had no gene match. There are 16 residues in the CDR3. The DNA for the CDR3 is TGTGCCACCGTCCCGGGACAGGGGATGGCCAAAAACATTCAGTACTTC. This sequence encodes CATVPGQGMAKNIQYF.

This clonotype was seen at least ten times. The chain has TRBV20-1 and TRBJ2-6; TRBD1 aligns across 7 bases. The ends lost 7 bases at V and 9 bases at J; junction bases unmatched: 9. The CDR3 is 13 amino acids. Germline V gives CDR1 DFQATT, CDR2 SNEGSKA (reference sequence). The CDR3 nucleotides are TGCAGTGTCACAGGGGTAGGAGGCAACGTCCTGACTTTC. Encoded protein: CSVTGVGGNVLTF.

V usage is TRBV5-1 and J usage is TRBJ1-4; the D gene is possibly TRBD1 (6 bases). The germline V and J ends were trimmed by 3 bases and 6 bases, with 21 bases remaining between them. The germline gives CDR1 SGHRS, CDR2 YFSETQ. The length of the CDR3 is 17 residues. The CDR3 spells CASSSDPPGGRDEKLFF. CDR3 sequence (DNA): TGCGCCAGCAGCTCCGATCCCCCGGGGGGGCGAGATGAAAAACTGTTTTTT.

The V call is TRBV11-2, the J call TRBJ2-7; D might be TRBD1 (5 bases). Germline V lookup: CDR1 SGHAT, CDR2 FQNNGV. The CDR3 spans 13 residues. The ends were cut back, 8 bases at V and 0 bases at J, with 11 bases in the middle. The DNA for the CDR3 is TGTGCCAGCGGGTGGGGCCACTCCTACGAGCAGTACTTC. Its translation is CASGWGHSYEQYF.

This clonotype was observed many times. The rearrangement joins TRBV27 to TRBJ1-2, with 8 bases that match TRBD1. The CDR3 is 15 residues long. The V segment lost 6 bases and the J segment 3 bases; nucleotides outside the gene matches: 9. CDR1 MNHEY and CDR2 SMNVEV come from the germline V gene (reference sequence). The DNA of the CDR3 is TGTGCCAGCAGGGGGGCCGGACAGGGCGACTATGGCTACACCTTC. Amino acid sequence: CASRGAGQGDYGYTF.

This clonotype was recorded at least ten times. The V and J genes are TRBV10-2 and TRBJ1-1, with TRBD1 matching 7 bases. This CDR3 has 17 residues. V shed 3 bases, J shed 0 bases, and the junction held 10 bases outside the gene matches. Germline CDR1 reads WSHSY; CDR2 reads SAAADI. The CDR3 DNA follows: TGCGCCAGCAGTGACCCATCTGGGACAGAGATGAACACTGAAGCTTTCTTT. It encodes CASSDPSGTEMNTEAFF.

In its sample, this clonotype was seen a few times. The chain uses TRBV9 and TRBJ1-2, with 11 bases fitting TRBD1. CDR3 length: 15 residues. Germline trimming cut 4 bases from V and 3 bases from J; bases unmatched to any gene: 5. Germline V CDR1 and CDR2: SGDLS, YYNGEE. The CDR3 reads CASSKGQGVYYGYTF. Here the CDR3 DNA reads TGTGCCAGCAGCAAGGGACAGGGGGTCTACTATGGCTACACCTTC. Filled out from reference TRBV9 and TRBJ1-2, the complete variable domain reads DSGVTQTPKHLITATGQRVTLRCSPRSGDLSVYWYQQSLDQGLQFLIQYYNGEERAKGNILERFSAQQFPDLHSELNLSSLELGDSALYFCASSKGQGVYYGYTFGSGTRLTVV.

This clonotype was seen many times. For the CDR3, the DNA is TGTGCCACCAGCCCTTGGGGACTAGGGCTCAATGAGCAGTTCTTC. This sequence encodes CATSPWGLGLNEQFF. This chain uses TRBV15 with TRBJ2-1, with 8 bases that match TRBD2. Per germline, CDR1 LNHNV and CDR2 YYDKDF (reference sequence). The CDR3 loop spans 15 amino acids. V gave up 5 bases and J gave up 6 bases; unmatched junction bases: 9.

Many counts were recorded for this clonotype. CDR3 nucleotide sequence: TGTGCCAGCAGTTACCAGTTGGGCACAGATACGCAGTATTTT. It codes for CASSYQLGTDTQYF. V usage is TRBV6-5 and J usage is TRBJ2-3; D is ambiguous. Germline-derived CDR1 and CDR2 are MNHEY and SVGAGI. V was cut by 2 bases and J by 1 base, with 7 bases left in between. The CDR3 consists of 14 residues.

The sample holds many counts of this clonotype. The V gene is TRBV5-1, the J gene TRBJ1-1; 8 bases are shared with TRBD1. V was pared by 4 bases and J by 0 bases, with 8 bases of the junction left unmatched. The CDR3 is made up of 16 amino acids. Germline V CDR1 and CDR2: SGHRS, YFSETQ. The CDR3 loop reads CASSERQGTVNTEAFF. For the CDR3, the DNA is TGCGCCAGCAGCGAACGACAGGGGACCGTGAACACTGAAGCTTTCTTT.